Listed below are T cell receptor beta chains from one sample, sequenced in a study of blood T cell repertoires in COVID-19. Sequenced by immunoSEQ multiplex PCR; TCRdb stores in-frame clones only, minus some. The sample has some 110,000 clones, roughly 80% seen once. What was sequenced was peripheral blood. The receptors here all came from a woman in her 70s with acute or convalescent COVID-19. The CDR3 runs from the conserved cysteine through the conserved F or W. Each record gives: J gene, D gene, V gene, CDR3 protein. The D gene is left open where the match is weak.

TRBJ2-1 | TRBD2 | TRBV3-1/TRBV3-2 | CASSQDSPFSIGGARDEQFF
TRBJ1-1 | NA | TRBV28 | CASRSVNTEAFF
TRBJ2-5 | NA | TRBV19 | CASSMGTQFETQYF
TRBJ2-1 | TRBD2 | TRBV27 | CASSATSGSYNEQFF
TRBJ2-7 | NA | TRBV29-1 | CSVEGTYEQYF
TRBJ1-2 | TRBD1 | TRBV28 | CASSLVRDRNYGYTF
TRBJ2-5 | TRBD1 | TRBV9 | CASSPDRVGTQYF
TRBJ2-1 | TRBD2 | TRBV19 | CASSRKIAGVTSYNEQFF
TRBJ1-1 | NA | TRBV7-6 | CASSLVANTEAFF
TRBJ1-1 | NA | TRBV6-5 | CASRSAETTEAFF
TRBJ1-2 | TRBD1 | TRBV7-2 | CASSLDRSYGYTF
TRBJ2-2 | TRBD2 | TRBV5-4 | CASSPELAGVDTGELFF
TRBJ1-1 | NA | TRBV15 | CATSRGWSTEAFF
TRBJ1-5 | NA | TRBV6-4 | CASSDRRMGHSNQPQHF
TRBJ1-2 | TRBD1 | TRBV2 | CASSGTPGTAIINYGYTF
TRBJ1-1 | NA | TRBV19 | CASKHGGPGVNTEAFF
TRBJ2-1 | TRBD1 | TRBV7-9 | CASSRTGNEQFF
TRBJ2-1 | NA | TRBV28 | CASRSYNEQFF
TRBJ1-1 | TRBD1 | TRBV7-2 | CASSLIGTGGSTEAFF
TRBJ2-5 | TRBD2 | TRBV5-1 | CASSHTGLDIETQYF
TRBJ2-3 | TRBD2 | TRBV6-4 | CASAPGLADTDTQYF
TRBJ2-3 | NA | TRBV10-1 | CASSESAVGADTQYF
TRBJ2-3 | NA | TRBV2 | CASSEGLAHELDTQYF
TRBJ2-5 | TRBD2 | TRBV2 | CASIGLAVETQYF
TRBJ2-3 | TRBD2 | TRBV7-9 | CASSLERGGTDTQYF
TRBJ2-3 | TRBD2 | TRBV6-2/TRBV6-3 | CASSSGSDTQYF
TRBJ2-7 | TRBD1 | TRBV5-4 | CASSGDSHEQYF
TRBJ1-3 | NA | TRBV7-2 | CASSLSSGNTIYF
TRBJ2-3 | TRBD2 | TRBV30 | CAWSSASGRQDTQYF
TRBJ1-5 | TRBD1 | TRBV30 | CAWSISIGTAVQPQHF
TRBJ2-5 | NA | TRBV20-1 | CSASLALQETQYF
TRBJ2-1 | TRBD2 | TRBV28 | CASSPTSGSSYNEQFF
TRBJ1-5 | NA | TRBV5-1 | CASSLDGSSNQPQHF
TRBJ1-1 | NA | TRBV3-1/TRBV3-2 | CASSQDSSGNTEAFF
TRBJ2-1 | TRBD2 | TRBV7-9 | CASSSSGTYNEQFF
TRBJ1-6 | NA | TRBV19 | CASSWDTHNSPLHF
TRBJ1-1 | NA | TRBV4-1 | CASSQESGIGNTEAFF
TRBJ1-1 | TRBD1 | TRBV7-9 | CASSPRQGGNTEAFF
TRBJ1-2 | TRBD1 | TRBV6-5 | CASSYPDQDRDGYTF
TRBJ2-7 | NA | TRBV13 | CASSGGPRSYEQYF
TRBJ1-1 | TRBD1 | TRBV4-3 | CASSQVLGQVAEAFF
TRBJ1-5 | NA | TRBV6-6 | CASSYSSRQPQHF
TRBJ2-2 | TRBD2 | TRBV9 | CASSVGLAGPAGELFF
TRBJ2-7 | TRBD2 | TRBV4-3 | CASSQDLRGGAYEQYF
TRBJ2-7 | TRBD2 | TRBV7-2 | CASSRTSGGKSYEQYF
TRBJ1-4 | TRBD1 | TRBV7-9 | CASSITGGADEKLFF
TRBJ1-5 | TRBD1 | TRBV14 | CARGYRGDQPQHF